These 20 T cell receptor beta chains originate from one sample sequenced in a study of T cells after yellow fever vaccination. TCRdb reprocessed the 5' RACE reads with MiXCR, giving one entry per CDR3 protein. The table includes 300,000 or so distinct CDR3 sequences, almost 4% detected once. This specimen consisted of PBMCs, obtained 5 days after the yellow fever booster vaccination. Source of these receptors: a man in his late teens or twenties who received the YFV17D yellow fever vaccine.

This clonotype has at least ten counts. This chain links TRBV27 with TRBJ2-2; 7 positions match TRBD1. V shed 6 bases and J 4 bases; nucleotides not matched to a gene: 5. There are 14 residues in the CDR3. The germline CDR1 and CDR2 sequences are MNHEY and SMNVEV (reference sequence). The CDR3 coding sequence is TGTGCCAGCAGCGCACAGGGGCCCACCGGGGAGCTGTTTTTT. This gives the protein CASSAQGPTGELFF.

The chain uses TRBV5-1 and TRBJ1-5; no reliable D call. V lost 5 bases, J lost 6 bases, and 15 bases lay in between. Germline V gene sequence: CDR1 SGHRS, CDR2 YFSETQ. CDR3 size: 14 residues. For the CDR3, the DNA is TGCGCCAGCAGTCCGGAGGGAGGAAGTCAGCCCCAGCATTTT. Translation gives CASSPEGGSQPQHF.

This clonotype has at least ten counts. The V and J genes are TRBV7-2 and TRBJ2-7, with D possibly matching TRBD2 (5 bases). The ends were cut back, 4 bases at V and 7 bases at J, with 14 bases in the middle. Germline V gives CDR1 SGHTA, CDR2 FQGNSA. This CDR3 is built from 13 residues. DNA for the CDR3: TGTGCCAGCAGCTCGCGTCGGGGAAGTGAGCAGTACGTC. Translating it yields CASSSRRGSEQYV.

This clonotype was observed a handful of times. The chain is built from TRBV28 and TRBJ1-6; 7 bases align to TRBD1. Germline CDR1 reads MDHEN; CDR2 reads SYDVKM. V trimming: 6 bases; J trimming: 7 bases; junction bases outside the gene matches: 9. CDR3 length equals 15 residues. The CDR3 spells CASSPAQGVNSPLHF. The CDR3 nucleotides are TGTGCCAGCAGCCCTGCTCAGGGGGTAAATTCACCCCTCCACTTT.

This clonotype showed up many times. V is TRBV7-6 and J is TRBJ2-2; possibly TRBD2 for D (5 bases). Germline CDR1 reads SGHVS; CDR2 reads FNYEAQ. Trimming cost V 2 bases and J 7 bases, with 5 bases left between them. CDR3 length equals 12 residues. The CDR3 nucleotides are TGTGCCAGCAGCTTACGGGGCGGGGAGCTGTTTTTT. Translated, it gives CASSLRGGELFF.

This clonotype was counted a few times. V and J are TRBV28 and TRBJ2-3; D gene uncertain. Per germline, CDR1 MDHEN and CDR2 SYDVKM. Trimming removed 3 bases from V and 3 bases from J, with 10 bases in between. This CDR3 is built from 14 residues. The CDR3 DNA is TGTGCCAGCAGTTTTGGGAAATTAACAGATACGCAGTATTTT. It is translated as CASSFGKLTDTQYF.

This clonotype has ten or more counts. This chain joins TRBV11-2 and TRBJ2-5, with D tentatively TRBD1 or TRBD2 (5 bases each). The V end lost 4 bases, the J end lost 3 bases, and 12 bases lay between the germline ends. Germline V gene data show CDR1 as SGHAT and CDR2 as FQNNGV. The length of the CDR3 is 14 residues. The DNA for the CDR3 is TGTGCCAGCAGCTCCGGGACGGCCAAAGAGACCCAGTACTTC. Translated: CASSSGTAKETQYF. Full variable domain (missing parts from reference TRBV11-2 and TRBJ2-5): EAGVAQSPRYKIIEKRQSVAFWCNPISGHATLYWYQQILGQGPKLLIQFQNNGVVDDSQLPKDRFSAERLKGVDSTLKIQPAKLEDSAVYLCASSSGTAKETQYFGPGTRLLVL.

The rearrangement uses TRBV7-2 and TRBJ1-6; a weak D match, TRBD1 (6 bases). The CDR3 is 14 amino acids. Between the trimmed V and J ends, which lost 5 bases and 6 bases, there was a span of 11 bases. Germline CDR1 and CDR2: SGHTA and FQGNSA. The CDR3, as DNA: TGTGCCAGCAGCGCCACCAGGGGTAATTCACCCCTCCACTTT. Its translation is CASSATRGNSPLHF.

This clonotype was seen repeatedly, ten times or more. V usage is TRBV12-3 or TRBV12-4 and J usage is TRBJ2-5; tentative D call: TRBD2 (5 bases). This CDR3 has 12 amino acids. Trimming left V 6 bases short and J 5 bases short, with 10 bases between. CDR3 nucleotides: TGTGCCAGCAGCTCTCGCGGGGAGACCCAGTACTTC. Translating it yields CASSSRGETQYF.

The chain links TRBV20-1 to TRBJ1-6; D is undetermined. There are 12 residues in the CDR3. Trimming stripped 0 bases from V and 9 bases from J, with 6 bases between. The germline V gene encodes CDR1 DFQATT and CDR2 SNEGSKA (reference sequence). The CDR3: CSARELLSPLHF. The CDR3 DNA reads TGCAGTGCTAGAGAGCTCCTTTCACCCCTCCACTTT.

V and J are TRBV4-1 and TRBJ2-3; a weak D match, TRBD1 (5 bases). Looked up from germline, CDR1 is MGHRA and CDR2 is YSYEKL. The germline V and J ends were trimmed by 0 bases and 2 bases, with 12 bases remaining between them. CDR3 length: 16 amino acids. In nucleotides, the CDR3 is TGCGCCAGCAGCCAAGATCAAGGGGTAGCCACAGATACGCAGTATTTT. Translating gives CASSQDQGVATDTQYF.

V and J are TRBV10-3 and TRBJ1-3, with 7 bases identical to TRBD1. This CDR3 is built from 19 residues. J gave up 0 bases and V 2 bases, and 13 bases lay outside the gene matches. CDR1 is ENHRY and CDR2 is SYGVKD in the germline V gene. This chain's CDR3 is CAISEQHRGSLSSGNTIYF. As DNA, the CDR3 is TGTGCCATCAGTGAGCAACACAGGGGATCTTTAAGCTCTGGAAACACCATATATTTT.

The sample holds many counts of this clonotype. This rearrangement joins TRBV5-1 to TRBJ2-1, with D perhaps TRBD2 (5 bases). The V end lost 1 base, the J end lost 8 bases, and 7 bases lay between the germline ends. The CDR3 spans 12 residues. Germline V gives CDR1 SGHRS, CDR2 YFSETQ. The DNA of the CDR3 is TGCGCCAGCAGCTTGCTAGCCCATGAGCAGTTCTTC. This sequence encodes CASSLLAHEQFF.

The sample holds many counts of this clonotype. The V gene is TRBV7-2, the J gene TRBJ2-2, with a weak D call TRBD1 (5 bases). The CDR3 is made up of 17 amino acids. Trimming pared 2 bases from V and 6 bases from J, leaving 19 bases between. Germline assignment: CDR1 SGHTA and CDR2 FQGNSA. The CDR3 sequence: CASSLRGVTVIPGELFF. The CDR3, as DNA: TGTGCCAGCAGCTTAAGGGGCGTGACAGTCATCCCCGGGGAGCTGTTTTTT.

This clonotype was seen at least ten times. The V call is TRBV12-3 or TRBV12-4, the J call TRBJ2-2, with D unclear. The CDR3 extends over 15 amino acids. Trimming took 5 bases from V and 1 from J, leaving 11 bases between them. CDR3 DNA sequence: TGTGCCAGCAGTCTCCCTCGAGGGAACACCGGGGAGCTGTTTTTT. Its translation is CASSLPRGNTGELFF.

This clonotype occurred a few times. V gene TRBV3-1 combines with J gene TRBJ1-6, with unresolved D. The germline V gene has CDR1 LGHDT and CDR2 YNNKEL (reference sequence). Trimming left V 4 bases short and J 6 bases short, with 22 bases between. The CDR3 contains 18 residues. In DNA form, the CDR3 reads TGTGCCAGCAGCCGAAGCCCCCCGAACAAAAGGTCTAATTCACCCCTCCACTTT. This codes for CASSRSPPNKRSNSPLHF.

Only a few counts were recorded for this clonotype. The junction departs from the called germline gene at one end, perhaps through a read error. The rearrangement links TRBV9 to TRBJ2-7, with D perhaps matching TRBD2 (5 bases). The CDR3 runs 14 residues. Germline lookup yields CDR1 SGDLS and CDR2 YYNGEE. The CDR3 spells CASSACRDSCEQYF. DNA of the CDR3: TGTGCCAGCAGCGCCTGCCGGGATTCCTGCGAGCAGTACTTC.

The V and J genes are TRBV9 and TRBJ2-5; a weak D match, TRBD2 (7 bases). Between the trimmed V and J ends, which lost 0 bases and 2 bases, there was a span of 11 bases. CDR1 is SGDLS, CDR2 YYNGEE, per germline. The CDR3 contains 15 residues. The CDR3 region has the DNA TGTGCCAGCAGCGTAGAGGCGGGGGCTCAAGAGACCCAGTACTTC. Its translation: CASSVEAGAQETQYF.

This clonotype appeared a few times. The chain joins TRBV27 to TRBJ1-2; D is undetermined. Germline CDR1 reads MNHEY; CDR2 reads SMNVEV (reference sequence). The CDR3 is made up of 14 amino acids. The V end lost 4 bases, the J end lost 3 bases, and 12 bases lay between the germline ends. This chain's CDR3 is CASSSQNTHYGYTF. The CDR3 DNA reads as TGTGCCAGCAGTTCCCAGAACACCCACTATGGCTACACCTTC.

This clonotype was counted many times. V usage is TRBV28 and J usage is TRBJ2-1; D may be TRBD2 (5 bases). Germline CDR1 reads MDHEN; CDR2 reads SYDVKM. V lost 7 bases, J lost 15 bases, and 19 bases lay in between. This CDR3 spans 12 amino acids. The CDR3 sequence: CASTTHSRVPFF. The CDR3 nucleotides are TGTGCCAGCACCACCCATTCGAGGGTACCGTTCTTC.